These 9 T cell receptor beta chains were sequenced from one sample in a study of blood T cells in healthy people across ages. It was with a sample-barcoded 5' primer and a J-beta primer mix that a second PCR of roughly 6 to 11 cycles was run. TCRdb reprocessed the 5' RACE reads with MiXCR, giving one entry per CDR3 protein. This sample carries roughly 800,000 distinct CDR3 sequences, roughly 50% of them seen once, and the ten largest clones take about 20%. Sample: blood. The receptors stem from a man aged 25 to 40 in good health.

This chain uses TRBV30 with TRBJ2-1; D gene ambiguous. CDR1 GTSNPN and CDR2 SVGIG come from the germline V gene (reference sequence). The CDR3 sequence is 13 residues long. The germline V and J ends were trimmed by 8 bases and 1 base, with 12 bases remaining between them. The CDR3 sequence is CALEAQSYNEQFF. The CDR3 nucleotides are TGTGCCCTCGAGGCCCAGTCCTACAATGAGCAGTTCTTC. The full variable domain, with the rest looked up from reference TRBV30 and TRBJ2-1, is SQTIHQWPATLVQPVGSPLSLECTVEGTSNPNLYWYRQAAGRGLQLLFYSVGIGQISSEVPQNLSASRPQDRQFILSSKKLLLSDSGFYLCALEAQSYNEQFFGPGTRLTVL.

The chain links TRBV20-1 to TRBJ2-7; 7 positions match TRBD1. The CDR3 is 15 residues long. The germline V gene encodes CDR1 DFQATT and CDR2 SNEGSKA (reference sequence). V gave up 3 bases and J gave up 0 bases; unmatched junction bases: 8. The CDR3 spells CSASLLDRFSYEQYF. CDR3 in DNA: TGCAGTGCTAGCCTCTTGGACAGGTTCTCCTACGAGCAGTACTTC.

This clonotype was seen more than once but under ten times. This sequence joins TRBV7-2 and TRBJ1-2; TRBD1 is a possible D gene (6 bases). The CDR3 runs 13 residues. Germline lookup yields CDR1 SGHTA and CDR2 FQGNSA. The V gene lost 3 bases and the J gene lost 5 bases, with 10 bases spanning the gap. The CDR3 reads CASSFRDIYGYTF. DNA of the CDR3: TGTGCCAGCAGCTTCCGGGACATATATGGCTACACCTTC.

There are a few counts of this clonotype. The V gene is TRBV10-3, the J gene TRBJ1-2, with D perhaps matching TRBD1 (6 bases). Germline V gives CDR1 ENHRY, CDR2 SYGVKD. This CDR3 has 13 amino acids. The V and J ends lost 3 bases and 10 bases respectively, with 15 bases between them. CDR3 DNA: TGTGCCATCAGTGACGGGACATTCCACACCTACACCTTC. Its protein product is CAISDGTFHTYTF.

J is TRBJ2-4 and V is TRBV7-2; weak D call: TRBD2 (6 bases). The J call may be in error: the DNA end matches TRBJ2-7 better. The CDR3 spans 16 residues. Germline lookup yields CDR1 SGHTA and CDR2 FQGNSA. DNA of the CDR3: TGTGCCAGCAGCTTAGGGGGCGGGGCCCCACGTTACGAGCAGTACTTC. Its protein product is CASSLGGGAPRYEQYF.

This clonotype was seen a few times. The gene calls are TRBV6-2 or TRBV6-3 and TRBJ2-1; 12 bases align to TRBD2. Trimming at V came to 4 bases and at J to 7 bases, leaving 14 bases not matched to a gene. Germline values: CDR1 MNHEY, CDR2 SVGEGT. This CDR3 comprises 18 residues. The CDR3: CASSSLSLTSGGRNEQFF. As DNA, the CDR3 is TGTGCCAGCAGTTCTCTATCCCTGACTAGCGGGGGCCGGAATGAGCAGTTCTTC.

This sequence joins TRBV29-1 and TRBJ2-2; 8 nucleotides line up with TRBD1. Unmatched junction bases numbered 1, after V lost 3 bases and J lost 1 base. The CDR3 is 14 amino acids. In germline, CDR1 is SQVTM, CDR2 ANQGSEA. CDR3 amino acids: CSVEGTGNTGELFF. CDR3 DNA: TGCAGCGTTGAGGGGACAGGGAACACCGGGGAGCTGTTTTTT.

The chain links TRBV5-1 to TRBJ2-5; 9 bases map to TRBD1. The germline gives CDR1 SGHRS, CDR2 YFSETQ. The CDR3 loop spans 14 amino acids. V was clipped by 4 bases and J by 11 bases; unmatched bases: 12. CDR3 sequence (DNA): TGCGCCAGCAGCACTTCAACAGGGGGCAATGAGCAGTACTTC. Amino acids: CASSTSTGGNEQYF.

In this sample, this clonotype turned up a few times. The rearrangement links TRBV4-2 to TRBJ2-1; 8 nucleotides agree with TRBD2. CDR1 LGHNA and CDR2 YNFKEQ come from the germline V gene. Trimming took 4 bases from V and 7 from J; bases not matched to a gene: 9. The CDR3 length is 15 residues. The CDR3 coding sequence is TGTGCCAGCAGCCCCCCTAGCGGGCCTTTTAATGAGCAGTTCTTC. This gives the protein CASSPPSGPFNEQFF.